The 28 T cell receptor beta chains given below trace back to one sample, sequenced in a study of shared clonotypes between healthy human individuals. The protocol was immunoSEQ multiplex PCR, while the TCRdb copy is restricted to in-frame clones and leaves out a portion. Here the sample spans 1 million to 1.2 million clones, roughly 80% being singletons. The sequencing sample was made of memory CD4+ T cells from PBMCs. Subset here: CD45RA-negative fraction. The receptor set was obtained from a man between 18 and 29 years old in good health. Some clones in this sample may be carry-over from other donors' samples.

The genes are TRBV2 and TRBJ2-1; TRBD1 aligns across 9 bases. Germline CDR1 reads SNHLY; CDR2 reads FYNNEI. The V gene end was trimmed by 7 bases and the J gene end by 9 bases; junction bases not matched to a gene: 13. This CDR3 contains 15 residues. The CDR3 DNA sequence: TGTGCCAGCAAGTTTGGGACAGGGACTTGGGTTGAGCAGTTCTTC. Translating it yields CASKFGTGTWVEQFF. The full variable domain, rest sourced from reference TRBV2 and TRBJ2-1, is EPEVTQTPSHQVTQMGQEVILRCVPISNHLYFYWYRQILGQKVEFLVSFYNNEISEKSEIFDDQFSVERPDGSNFTLKIRSTKLEDSAMYFCASKFGTGTWVEQFFGPGTRLTVL.

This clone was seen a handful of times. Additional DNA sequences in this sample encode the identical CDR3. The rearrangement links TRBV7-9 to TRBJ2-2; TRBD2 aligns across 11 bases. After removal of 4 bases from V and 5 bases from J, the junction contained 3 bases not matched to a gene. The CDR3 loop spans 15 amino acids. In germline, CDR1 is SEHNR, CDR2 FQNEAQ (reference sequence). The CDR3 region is CASSSLAGVTGELFF. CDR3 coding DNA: TGTGCCAGCAGCTCACTAGCGGGAGTAACCGGGGAGCTGTTTTTT.

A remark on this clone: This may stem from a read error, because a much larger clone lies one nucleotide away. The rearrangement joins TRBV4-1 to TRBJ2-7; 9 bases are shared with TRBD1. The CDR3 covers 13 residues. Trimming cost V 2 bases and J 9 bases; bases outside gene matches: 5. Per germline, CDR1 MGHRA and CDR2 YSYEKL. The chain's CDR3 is CASSQRQGDGQYF. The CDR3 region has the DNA TGCGCCAGCAGCCAACGACAGGGGGACGGGCAGTACTTC.

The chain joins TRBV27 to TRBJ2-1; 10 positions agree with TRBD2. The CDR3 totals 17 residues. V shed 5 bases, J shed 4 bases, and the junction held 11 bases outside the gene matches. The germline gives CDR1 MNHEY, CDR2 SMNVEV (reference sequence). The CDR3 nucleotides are TGTGCCAGCAGTGTAGCACGGACTAGCGGAATTTACAATGAGCAGTTCTTC. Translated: CASSVARTSGIYNEQFF.

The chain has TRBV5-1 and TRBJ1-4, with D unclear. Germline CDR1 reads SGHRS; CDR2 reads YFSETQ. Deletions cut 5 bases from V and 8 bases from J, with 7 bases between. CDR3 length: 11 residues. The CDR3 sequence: CASRDNEKLFF. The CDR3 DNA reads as TGCGCCAGCAGAGATAACGAAAAACTGTTTTTT.

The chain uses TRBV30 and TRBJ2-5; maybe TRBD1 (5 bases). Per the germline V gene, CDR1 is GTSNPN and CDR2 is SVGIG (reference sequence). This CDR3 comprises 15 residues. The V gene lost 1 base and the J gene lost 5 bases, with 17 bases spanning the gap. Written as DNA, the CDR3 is TGTGCCTGGAGTGAGGGGCAGGGCGAATGGGAGACCCAGTACTTC. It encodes CAWSEGQGEWETQYF.

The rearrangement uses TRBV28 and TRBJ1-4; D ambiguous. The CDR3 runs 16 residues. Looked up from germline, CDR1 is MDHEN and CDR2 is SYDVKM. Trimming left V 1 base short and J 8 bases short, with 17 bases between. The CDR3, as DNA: TGTGCCAGCAGTTTATCTTCGGGGTCTGGTTCAGAAAAACTGTTTTTT. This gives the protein CASSLSSGSGSEKLFF.

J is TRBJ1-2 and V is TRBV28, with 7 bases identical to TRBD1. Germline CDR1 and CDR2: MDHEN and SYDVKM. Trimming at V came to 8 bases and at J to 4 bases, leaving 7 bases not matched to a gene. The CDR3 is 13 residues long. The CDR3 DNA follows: TGTGCCAGCTTCTCCCGGGACAGCTATGGCTACACCTTC. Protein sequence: CASFSRDSYGYTF.

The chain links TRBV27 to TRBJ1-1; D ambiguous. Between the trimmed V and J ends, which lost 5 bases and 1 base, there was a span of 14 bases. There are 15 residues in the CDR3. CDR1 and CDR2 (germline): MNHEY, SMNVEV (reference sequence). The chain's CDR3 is CASSAGPLGNTEAFF. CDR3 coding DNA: TGTGCCAGCAGTGCCGGACCCCTGGGGAACACTGAAGCTTTCTTT.

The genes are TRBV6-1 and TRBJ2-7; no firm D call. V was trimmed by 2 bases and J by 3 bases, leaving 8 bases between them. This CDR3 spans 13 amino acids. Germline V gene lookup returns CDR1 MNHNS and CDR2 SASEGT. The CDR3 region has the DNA TGTGCCAGCAGTGAATACATAGACTACGAGCAGTACTTC. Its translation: CASSEYIDYEQYF.

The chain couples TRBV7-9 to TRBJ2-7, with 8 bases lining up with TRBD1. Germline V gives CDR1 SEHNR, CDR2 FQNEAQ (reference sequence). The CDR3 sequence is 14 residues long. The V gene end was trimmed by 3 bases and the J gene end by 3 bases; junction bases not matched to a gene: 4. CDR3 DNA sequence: TGTGCCAGCAGCTTTTCAGGACAGGGCTACGAGCAGTACTTC. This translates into CASSFSGQGYEQYF. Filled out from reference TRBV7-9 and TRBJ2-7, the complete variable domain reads DTGVSQNPRHKITKRGQNVTFRCDPISEHNRLYWYRQTLGQGPEFLTYFQNEAQLEKSRLLSDRFSAERPKGSFSTLEIQRTEQGDSAMYLCASSFSGQGYEQYFGPGTRLTVT.

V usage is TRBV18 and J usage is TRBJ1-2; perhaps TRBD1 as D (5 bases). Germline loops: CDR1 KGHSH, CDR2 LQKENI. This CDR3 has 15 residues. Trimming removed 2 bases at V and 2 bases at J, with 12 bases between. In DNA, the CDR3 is TGTGCCAGCTCACCAGTTGAAGGGACCAACTATGGCTACACCTTC. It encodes CASSPVEGTNYGYTF.

This CDR3 reads CASSQGNSAIHPQYF. The CDR3 DNA sequence: TGTGCCAGCAGCCAGGGGAATAGCGCGATTCATCCCCAGTACTTC. The chain links TRBV7-8 to TRBJ2-5, with a possible D match to TRBD1 (6 bases). V was cut by 5 bases and J by 9 bases, with 22 bases left in between. The CDR3 has 15 residues. CDR1 SGHVS and CDR2 FQNEAQ come from the germline V gene.

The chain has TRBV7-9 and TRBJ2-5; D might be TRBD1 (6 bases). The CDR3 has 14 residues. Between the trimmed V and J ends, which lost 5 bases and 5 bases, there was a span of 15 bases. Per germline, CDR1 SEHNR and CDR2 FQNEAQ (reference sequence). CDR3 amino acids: CASSVGHRGETQYF. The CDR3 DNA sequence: TGTGCCAGCAGCGTGGGACACCGCGGGGAGACCCAGTACTTC.

The CDR3 DNA sequence: TGTGCCAGCAGATGGCACTTGGACTACGAGCAGTACTTC. Its protein product is CASRWHLDYEQYF. The chain couples TRBV6-1 to TRBJ2-7; D gene uncertain. The V and J ends lost 6 bases and 3 bases respectively, with 12 bases between them. This CDR3 has 13 residues. Per the germline V gene, CDR1 is MNHNS and CDR2 is SASEGT.

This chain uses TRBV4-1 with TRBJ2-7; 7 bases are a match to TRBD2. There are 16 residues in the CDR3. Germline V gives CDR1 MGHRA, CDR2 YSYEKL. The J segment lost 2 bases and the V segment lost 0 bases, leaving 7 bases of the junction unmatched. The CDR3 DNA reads TGCGCCAGCAGCCAAGAAGGGGTAGCGGGCCCCTACGAGCAGTACTTC. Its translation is CASSQEGVAGPYEQYF.

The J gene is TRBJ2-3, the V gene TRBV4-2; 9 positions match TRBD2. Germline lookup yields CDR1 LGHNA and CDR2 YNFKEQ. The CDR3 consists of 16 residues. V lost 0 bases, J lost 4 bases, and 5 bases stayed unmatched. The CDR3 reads CASSQDPAGGADTQYF. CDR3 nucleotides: TGTGCCAGCAGCCAAGATCCAGCGGGAGGCGCAGATACGCAGTATTTT.

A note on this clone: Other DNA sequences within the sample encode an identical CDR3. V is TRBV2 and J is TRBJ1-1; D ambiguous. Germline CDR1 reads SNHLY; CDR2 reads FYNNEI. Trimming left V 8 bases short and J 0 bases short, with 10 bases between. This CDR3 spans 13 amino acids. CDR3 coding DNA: TGTGCCAGCCGTAGGACGGTGAACACTGAAGCTTTCTTT. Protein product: CASRRTVNTEAFF.

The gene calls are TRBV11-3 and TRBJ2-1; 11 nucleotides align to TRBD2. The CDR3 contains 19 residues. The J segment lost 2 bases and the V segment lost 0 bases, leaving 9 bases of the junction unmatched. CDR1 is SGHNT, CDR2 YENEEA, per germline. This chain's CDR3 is CASSLDGSGRARPYNEQFF. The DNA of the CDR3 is TGTGCCAGCAGCTTAGACGGTAGCGGGAGGGCCAGGCCCTACAATGAGCAGTTCTTC.

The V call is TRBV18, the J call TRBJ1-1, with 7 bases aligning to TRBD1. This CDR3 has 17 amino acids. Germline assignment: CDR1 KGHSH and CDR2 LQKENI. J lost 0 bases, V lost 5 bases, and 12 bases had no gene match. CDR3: CASSSSTGQSLNTEAFF. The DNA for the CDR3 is TGTGCCAGCTCATCAAGTACGGGACAGAGTCTGAACACTGAAGCTTTCTTT.

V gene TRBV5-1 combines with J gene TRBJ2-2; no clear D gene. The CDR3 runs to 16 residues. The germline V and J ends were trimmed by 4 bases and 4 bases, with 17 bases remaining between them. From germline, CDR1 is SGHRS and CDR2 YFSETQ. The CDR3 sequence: CASSPIPGGFTGELFF. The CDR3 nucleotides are TGCGCCAGCAGCCCCATTCCGGGCGGATTCACCGGGGAGCTGTTTTTT. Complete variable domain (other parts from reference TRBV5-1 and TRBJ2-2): KAGVTQTPRYLIKTRGQQVTLSCSPISGHRSVSWYQQTPGQGLQFLFEYFSETQRNKGNFPGRFSGRQFSNSRSEMNVSTLELGDSALYLCASSPIPGGFTGELFFGEGSRLTVL.

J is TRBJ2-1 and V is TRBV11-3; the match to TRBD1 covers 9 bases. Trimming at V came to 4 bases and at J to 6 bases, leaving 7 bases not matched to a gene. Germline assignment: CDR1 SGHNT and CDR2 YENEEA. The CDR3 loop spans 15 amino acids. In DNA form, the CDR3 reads TGTGCCAGCAGCTCCGGACAGGGGACCCTCAATGAGCAGTTCTTC. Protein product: CASSSGQGTLNEQFF.

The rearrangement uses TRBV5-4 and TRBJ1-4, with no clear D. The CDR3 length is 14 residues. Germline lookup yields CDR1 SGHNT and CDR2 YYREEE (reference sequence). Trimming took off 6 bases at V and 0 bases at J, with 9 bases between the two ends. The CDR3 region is CASNEGTTNEKLFF. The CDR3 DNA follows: TGTGCCAGCAACGAGGGTACAACTAATGAAAAACTGTTTTTT. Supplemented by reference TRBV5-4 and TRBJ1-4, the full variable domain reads ETGVTQSPTHLIKTRGQQVTLRCSSQSGHNTVSWYQQALGQGPQFIFQYYREEENGRGNFPPRFSGLQFPNYSSELNVNALELDDSALYLCASNEGTTNEKLFFGSGTQLSVL.

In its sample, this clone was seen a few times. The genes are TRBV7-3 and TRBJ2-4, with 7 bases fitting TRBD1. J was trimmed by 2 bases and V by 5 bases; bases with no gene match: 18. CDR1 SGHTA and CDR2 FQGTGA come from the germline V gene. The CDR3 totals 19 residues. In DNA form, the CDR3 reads TGTGCCAGCAGCCCGACGGGCTCCGGGACAGCTAACACCAAAAACATTCAGTACTTC. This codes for CASSPTGSGTANTKNIQYF.

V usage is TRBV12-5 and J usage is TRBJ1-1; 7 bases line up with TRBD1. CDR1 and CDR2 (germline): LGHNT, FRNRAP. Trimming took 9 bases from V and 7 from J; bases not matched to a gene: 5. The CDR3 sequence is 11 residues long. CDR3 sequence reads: CARGTDVEAFF. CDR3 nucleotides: TGTGCTAGGGGGACAGACGTTGAAGCTTTCTTT.

The CDR3 region is CASSRLSRGTEAFF. The CDR3 DNA is TGTGCCAGCAGCAGACTAAGCCGGGGCACTGAAGCTTTCTTT. This sequence joins TRBV5-6 and TRBJ1-1; no firm D call. V was shortened by 4 bases and J by 4 bases, with 14 bases between the two germline ends. Germline values: CDR1 SGHDT, CDR2 YYEEEE. The CDR3 covers 14 residues.

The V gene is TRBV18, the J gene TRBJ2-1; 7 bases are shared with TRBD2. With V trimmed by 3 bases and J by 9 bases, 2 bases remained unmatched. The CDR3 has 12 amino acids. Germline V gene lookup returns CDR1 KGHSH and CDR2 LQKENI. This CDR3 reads CASSPASGEQFF. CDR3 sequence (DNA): TGTGCCAGCTCACCGGCTAGCGGTGAGCAGTTCTTC.

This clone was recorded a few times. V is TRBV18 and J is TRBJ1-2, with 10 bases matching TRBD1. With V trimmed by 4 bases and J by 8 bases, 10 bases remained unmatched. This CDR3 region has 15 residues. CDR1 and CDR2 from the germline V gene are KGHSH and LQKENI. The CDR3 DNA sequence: TGTGCCAGCTCACAGGGACAGGGGCACAGCGGCGGCTACACCTTC. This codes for CASSQGQGHSGGYTF.